Presented here are 22 T cell receptor beta chains from one specimen sequenced in a study of blood T cell repertoires in COVID-19. Assay used: immunoSEQ multiplex PCR; TCRdb lists only in-frame clones, some missing. The sample lists about 97,000 clones, 70% to 90% occurring once. The specimen was peripheral blood. These TCRs come from a man over 45 with active COVID-19.

The J gene is TRBJ1-1, the V gene TRBV15, with 7 bases lining up with TRBD1. The CDR3 is made up of 12 amino acids. The ends lost 5 bases at V and 10 bases at J; junction bases unmatched: 7. Germline V lookup: CDR1 LNHNV, CDR2 YYDKDF (reference sequence). As DNA, the CDR3 is TGTGCCACCAGCGACAGGGAATCGGCAGCTTTCTTT. Protein product: CATSDRESAAFF.

The rearrangement uses TRBV4-1 and TRBJ2-7, with 9 bases lining up with TRBD1. V lost 0 bases to trimming and J lost 3 bases; unmatched junction nucleotides: 3. CDR3 size: 15 residues. The germline V gene encodes CDR1 MGHRA and CDR2 YSYEKL. The CDR3 region has the DNA TGCGCCAGCAGCCAAGATACAGGGGGCTTCTACGAGCAGTACTTC. Translated: CASSQDTGGFYEQYF.

The rearrangement uses TRBV12-3 or TRBV12-4 and TRBJ1-4; TRBD1 might be the D (5 bases). The CDR3 extends over 13 amino acids. V was pared by 5 bases and J by 8 bases, with 12 bases between. DNA of the CDR3: TGTGCCAGCAGTCCCGGCGGGGGGGAAAAACTGTTTTTT. This sequence encodes CASSPGGGEKLFF.

This sequence joins TRBV7-8 and TRBJ2-1, with 11 bases matching TRBD2. The CDR3 is 20 amino acids. Trimming took 4 bases from V and 9 from J; bases not matched to a gene: 23. CDR1 is SGHVS and CDR2 is FQNEAQ in the germline V gene. CDR3 DNA: TGTGCCAGCAGCTCCATCACCTACATATTAGCGGGGGGGCCTTTTTCTGAGCAGTTCTTC. This encodes CASSSITYILAGGPFSEQFF.

V is TRBV5-1 and J is TRBJ2-5, with D possibly matching TRBD2 (5 bases). The CDR3 loop spans 16 amino acids. CDR1 is SGHRS, CDR2 YFSETQ, per germline. V dropped 4 bases and J dropped 3 bases, with 19 bases sitting between them. In DNA form, the CDR3 reads TGCGCCAGCAGCCTCGCGGGCCAAACAACCAAAGAGACCCAGTACTTC. Encoded protein: CASSLAGQTTKETQYF.

The chain couples TRBV25-1 to TRBJ1-2; no clear D. There are 13 residues in the CDR3. Trimming cost V 1 base and J 8 bases, with 11 bases left between them. The germline CDR1 and CDR2 sequences are MGHDK and SYGVNS. CDR3 sequence: CASSELRGSGYTF. For the CDR3, the DNA is TGTGCCAGCAGTGAATTGCGAGGGTCGGGCTACACCTTC.

This clone was recorded only once. The CDR3 bases are TGTGCCAGCAGTGAAAGCCCCGGGGGAAGTTATAGCAATCAGCCCCAGCATTTT. It is translated as CASSESPGGSYSNQPQHF. The chain combines TRBV6-1 with TRBJ1-5; D perhaps matches TRBD1 (5 bases). This CDR3 region has 18 residues. The germline V and J ends were trimmed by 2 bases and 0 bases, with 17 bases remaining between them. In germline, CDR1 is MNHNS, CDR2 SASEGT.

This chain connects TRBV7-2 to TRBJ2-2, with 7 positions matching TRBD1. Germline values: CDR1 SGHTA, CDR2 FQGNSA. V gave up 1 base and J gave up 5 bases; unmatched junction bases: 4. This CDR3 contains 15 residues. The CDR3, as DNA: TGTGCCAGCAGCTTAGGACAGGGTTCGACCGGGGAGCTGTTTTTT. This codes for CASSLGQGSTGELFF.

This rearrangement joins TRBV2 to TRBJ1-2; D gene ambiguous. CDR1 SNHLY and CDR2 FYNNEI come from the germline V gene. This CDR3 spans 11 amino acids. With 3 bases removed from V and 7 bases from J, the gap between germline ends came to 6 bases. The CDR3: CASSDFSGYTF. CDR3 nucleotide sequence: TGTGCCAGCAGTGACTTTTCTGGCTACACCTTC.

V usage is TRBV7-2 and J usage is TRBJ1-5; 9 positions match TRBD1. Germline V gene data show CDR1 as SGHTA and CDR2 as FQGNSA. After removal of 9 bases from V and 6 bases from J, the junction contained 3 bases not matched to a gene. This CDR3 is built from 12 residues. CDR3 in amino acids: CASGQGRQPQHF. Here the CDR3 DNA reads TGTGCCAGTGGACAGGGGCGTCAGCCCCAGCATTTT.

This clone was detected only once. The chain employs TRBV2 and TRBJ1-2; TRBD1 is a possible D gene (5 bases). Germline V lookup: CDR1 SNHLY, CDR2 FYNNEI. The CDR3 is 14 residues long. Trimming stripped 2 bases from V and 4 bases from J, with 11 bases between. The chain's CDR3 is CASSEIRRGYGYTF. CDR3 nucleotides: TGTGCCAGCAGTGAAATCCGTAGGGGCTATGGCTACACCTTC.

The J gene is TRBJ2-7, the V gene TRBV6-1; TRBD2 matches 8 bases. Germline V gene sequence: CDR1 MNHNS, CDR2 SASEGT. The CDR3 loop spans 15 amino acids. After removal of 2 bases from V and 5 bases from J, the junction contained 8 bases not matched to a gene. DNA for the CDR3: TGTGCCAGCAGTGAATCCAAGCGGGGGCTCAACGAGCAGTACTTC. This encodes CASSESKRGLNEQYF.

This chain links TRBV28 with TRBJ2-5; D is unclear. Germline CDR1 reads MDHEN; CDR2 reads SYDVKM. This CDR3 is 13 amino acids long. Trimming took off 7 bases at V and 9 bases at J, with 18 bases between the two ends. The CDR3 coding sequence is TGTGCCAGCACCCCCAACCCGAGTCGGGCCCAGTACTTC. Translation: CASTPNPSRAQYF.

V gene TRBV5-1 combines with J gene TRBJ2-7, with D possibly matching TRBD2 (5 bases). V was pared by 0 bases and J by 7 bases, with 14 bases between. CDR3 length: 14 amino acids. Germline V gene data show CDR1 as SGHRS and CDR2 as YFSETQ. CDR3 nucleotides: TGCGCCAGCAGCTTGGACGGACCCAGACTAGAGCAGTACTTC. This gives the protein CASSLDGPRLEQYF.

This clone was detected only once. This chain joins TRBV5-6 and TRBJ2-1; the D gene is possibly TRBD2 (6 bases). The CDR3 is 16 amino acids. CDR1 SGHDT and CDR2 YYEEEE come from the germline V gene. Trimming cost V 1 base and J 4 bases, with 15 bases left between them. CDR3 residues: CASSLRAGGTYNEQFF. The CDR3 DNA sequence: TGTGCCAGCAGCTTGAGGGCCGGCGGGACTTACAATGAGCAGTTCTTC.

The chain employs TRBV3-1 (or the pseudogene TRBV3-2) and TRBJ1-4; possible D gene TRBD1, 6 bases. From germline, CDR1 is LGHDT and CDR2 YNNKEL (reference sequence). Trimming took off 2 bases at V and 5 bases at J, with 12 bases between the two ends. The CDR3 has 15 residues. CDR3 nucleotide sequence: TGTGCCAGCAGCCAAACAACAGGGAAGAATGAAAAACTGTTTTTT. It encodes CASSQTTGKNEKLFF.

V gene TRBV6-1 combines with J gene TRBJ1-6; perhaps TRBD1 as D (6 bases). Trimming took off 2 bases at V and 13 bases at J, with 18 bases between the two ends. From germline, CDR1 is MNHNS and CDR2 SASEGT. The CDR3 is 15 amino acids. The DNA of the CDR3 is TGTGCCAGCAGTGAACTCTTACAGGGTACGAGTCCCCTCCACTTT. Its translation is CASSELLQGTSPLHF.

This clone was detected only once. This sequence joins TRBV5-8 and TRBJ1-3, with unresolved D. There are 13 residues in the CDR3. Germline values: CDR1 SGHTS, CDR2 YDEGEE. V lost 2 bases and J lost 1, with 4 bases in between. CDR3 nucleotide sequence: TGTGCCAGCAGCTTCAGTTCTGGAAACACCATATATTTT. Translating gives CASSFSSGNTIYF.

This clone was detected only once. This rearrangement joins TRBV5-6 to TRBJ1-4; a weak D match, TRBD1 (6 bases). The V and J ends lost 4 bases and 6 bases respectively, with 16 bases between them. The CDR3 spans 15 residues. CDR1 is SGHDT, CDR2 YYEEEE, per germline. The CDR3 DNA is TGTGCCAGCAGCCCCATGGCACAGGGAGATGAAAAACTGTTTTTT. Encoded protein: CASSPMAQGDEKLFF.

The CDR3 sequence is CASSSGTSGGETQYF. In DNA form, the CDR3 reads TGTGCCAGCAGCTCCGGGACTAGCGGGGGGGAGACCCAGTACTTC. This chain joins TRBV5-4 and TRBJ2-5; 15 nucleotides align to TRBD2. Germline loops: CDR1 SGHNT, CDR2 YYREEE (reference sequence). This CDR3 has 15 amino acids. The ends lost 3 bases at V and 5 bases at J; junction bases unmatched: 2.

This clone has only one observation. DNA for the CDR3: TGCGCCAGCAGCTTGGCCCACAGGGATGGCTACACCTTC. It yields the protein CASSLAHRDGYTF. The V gene is TRBV5-1, the J gene TRBJ1-2, with a weak D call TRBD1 (6 bases). The CDR3 loop spans 13 amino acids. CDR1 is SGHRS, CDR2 YFSETQ, per germline. The germline V and J ends were trimmed by 0 bases and 6 bases, with 9 bases remaining between them.

The V and J genes are TRBV30 and TRBJ2-3; TRBD2 matches at 12 bases. This CDR3 region has 16 residues. Germline V gene lookup returns CDR1 GTSNPN and CDR2 SVGIG (reference sequence). V was pared by 0 bases and J by 9 bases, with 10 bases of the junction left unmatched. The CDR3 region is CAWSVMLAGGVGTQYF. The CDR3 nucleotides are TGTGCCTGGAGTGTAATGCTAGCGGGGGGGGTCGGCACGCAGTATTTT.